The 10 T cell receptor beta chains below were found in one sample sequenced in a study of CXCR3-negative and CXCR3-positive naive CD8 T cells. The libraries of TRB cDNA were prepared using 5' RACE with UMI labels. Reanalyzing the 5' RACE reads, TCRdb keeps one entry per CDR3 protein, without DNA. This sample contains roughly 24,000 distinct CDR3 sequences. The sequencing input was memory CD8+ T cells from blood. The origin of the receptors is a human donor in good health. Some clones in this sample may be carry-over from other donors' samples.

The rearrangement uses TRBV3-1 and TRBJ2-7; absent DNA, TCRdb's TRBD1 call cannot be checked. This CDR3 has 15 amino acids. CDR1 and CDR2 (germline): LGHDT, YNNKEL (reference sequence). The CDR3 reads CASSLTSRVPYEQYF.

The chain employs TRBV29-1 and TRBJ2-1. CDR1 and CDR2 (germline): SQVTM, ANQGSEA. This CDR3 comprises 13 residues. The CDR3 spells CSVGWVKWQEQFF.

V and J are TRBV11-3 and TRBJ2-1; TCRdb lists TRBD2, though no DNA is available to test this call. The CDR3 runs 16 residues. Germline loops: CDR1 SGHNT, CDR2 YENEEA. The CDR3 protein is CASSPRTSGTHNEQFF.

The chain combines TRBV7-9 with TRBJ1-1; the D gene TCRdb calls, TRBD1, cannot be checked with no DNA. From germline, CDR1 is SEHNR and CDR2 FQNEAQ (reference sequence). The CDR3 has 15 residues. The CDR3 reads CASSADSGSLSEAFF.

This CDR3 reads CASSESGVGSYGYTF. This chain links TRBV10-2 with TRBJ1-2. The CDR3 is made up of 15 amino acids. CDR1 is WSHSY, CDR2 SAAADI, per germline.

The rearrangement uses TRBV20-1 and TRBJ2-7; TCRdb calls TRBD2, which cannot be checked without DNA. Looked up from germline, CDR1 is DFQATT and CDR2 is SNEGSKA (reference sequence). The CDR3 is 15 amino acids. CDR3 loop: CSAREVGREVGEQYF.

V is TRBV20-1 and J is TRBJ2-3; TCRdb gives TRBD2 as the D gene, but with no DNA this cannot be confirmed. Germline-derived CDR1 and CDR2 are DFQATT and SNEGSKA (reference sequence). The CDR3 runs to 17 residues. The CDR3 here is CSASAGLAGSSTDTQYF.

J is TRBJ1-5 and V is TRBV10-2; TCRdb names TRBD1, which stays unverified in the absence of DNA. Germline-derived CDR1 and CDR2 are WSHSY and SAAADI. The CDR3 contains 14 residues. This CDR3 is CASTQGVGNQPQHF.

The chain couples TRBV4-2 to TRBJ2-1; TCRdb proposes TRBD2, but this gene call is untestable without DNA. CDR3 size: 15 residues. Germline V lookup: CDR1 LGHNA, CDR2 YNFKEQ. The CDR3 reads CASSQEKSSDNEQFF.

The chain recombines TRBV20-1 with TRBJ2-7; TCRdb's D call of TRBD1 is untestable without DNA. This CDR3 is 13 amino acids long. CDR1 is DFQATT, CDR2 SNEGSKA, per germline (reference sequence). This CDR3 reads CSAEGGVTYEQYF.